These 20 T cell receptor beta chains share one sample of origin, sequenced in a study of blood T cell repertoires in COVID-19. The table came from immunoSEQ multiplex PCR; TCRdb's copy has only in-frame clones and leaves some out. This sample has roughly 100,000 clones; roughly 82% occur once, and the top ten carry around 13%. The specimen sequenced was peripheral blood. The receptors shown here come from a human donor in a cohort sampled during active COVID-19.

The chain recombines TRBV7-8 with TRBJ2-3; D may be TRBD1 (6 bases). V lost 0 bases to trimming and J lost 5 bases, with 12 bases between them. CDR3 length equals 15 residues. CDR1 is SGHVS and CDR2 is FQNEAQ in the germline V gene. The CDR3 protein is CASSLAGVGGDTQYF. The CDR3, as DNA: TGTGCCAGCAGCTTAGCCGGGGTAGGGGGAGATACGCAGTATTTT. The entire variable domain, with the rest obtained from reference TRBV7-8 and TRBJ2-3, is as follows: GAGVSQSPRYKVAKRGQDVALRCDPISGHVSLFWYQQALGQGPEFLTYFQNEAQLDKSGLPSDRFFAERPEGSVSTLKIQRTQQEDSAVYLCASSLAGVGGDTQYFGPGTRLTVL.

The chain couples TRBV5-4 to TRBJ2-1; the match to TRBD2 covers 7 bases. This CDR3 has 18 residues. Germline values: CDR1 SGHNT, CDR2 YYREEE (reference sequence). The junction had 13 bases not matched to a gene; V was cut back by 4 bases and J by 0 bases. The CDR3 sequence: CASSNPGLGWGSYNEQFF. The CDR3 DNA sequence: TGTGCCAGCAGCAACCCCGGACTAGGCTGGGGCTCCTACAATGAGCAGTTCTTC.

This clone was observed once. The CDR3 protein is CASSSLRGLFGTLHF. The CDR3 region has the DNA TGTGCCAGCAGTTCCCTCAGGGGGCTCTTTGGTACCCTCCACTTT. The J gene is TRBJ1-6, the V gene TRBV6-5; TRBD1 aligns across 8 bases. Germline V gene lookup returns CDR1 MNHEY and CDR2 SVGAGI. V shed 4 bases and J 14 bases; nucleotides not matched to a gene: 13. The CDR3 sequence is 15 residues long.

The chain uses TRBV2 and TRBJ1-5, with 8 bases fitting TRBD1. Trimming at V came to 10 bases and at J to 1 base, leaving 9 bases not matched to a gene. CDR1 and CDR2 (germline): SNHLY, FYNNEI. The CDR3 has 15 residues. CDR3 loop: CATGQGSGSNQPQHF. The CDR3 bases are TGTGCCACCGGACAGGGCAGTGGGAGCAATCAGCCCCAGCATTTT.

V is TRBV24-1 and J is TRBJ2-3, with D tentatively TRBD2 (5 bases). This CDR3 is 13 amino acids long. CDR1 is KGHDR, CDR2 SFDVKD, per germline. The ends were cut back, 9 bases at V and 3 bases at J, with 12 bases in the middle. The CDR3 nucleotides are TGTGCCACCCCGTCGGGGTCGACAGATACGCAGTATTTT. It specifies CATPSGSTDTQYF.

The gene calls are TRBV3-1 (or the pseudogene TRBV3-2) and TRBJ2-4; TRBD1 might be the D (6 bases). Germline CDR1 is LGHDT and CDR2 is YNNKEL (reference sequence). The CDR3 runs to 17 residues. The germline V and J ends were trimmed by 1 base and 1 base, with 14 bases remaining between them. The CDR3 reads CASSQVTGLRAKNIQYF. DNA for the CDR3: TGTGCCAGCAGCCAAGTTACAGGGCTTCGGGCCAAAAACATTCAGTACTTC.

The chain recombines TRBV2 with TRBJ1-2; TRBD1 aligns across 12 bases. Germline V gives CDR1 SNHLY, CDR2 FYNNEI. CDR3 size: 13 residues. V trimming: 6 bases; J trimming: 8 bases; junction bases outside the gene matches: 4. The CDR3 sequence is CASRGQGASGYTF. CDR3 nucleotide sequence: TGTGCCAGCAGGGGACAGGGGGCCTCAGGCTACACCTTC.

The genes are TRBV2 and TRBJ1-6; 10 positions match TRBD1. Germline V gene sequence: CDR1 SNHLY, CDR2 FYNNEI. The junction had 6 bases not matched to a gene; V was cut back by 6 bases and J by 7 bases. This CDR3 comprises 15 residues. The CDR3 loop is CASRTGQGTNSPLHF. The CDR3 DNA sequence: TGTGCCAGCAGGACGGGACAGGGGACCAATTCACCCCTCCACTTT.

Turning to this clone: Its ends do not fully match the called genes, so a read error is possible. This chain links TRBV7-7 with TRBJ2-2, with D possibly called TRBD1 or TRBD2 (5 bases each). The CDR3 has 16 residues. Per germline, CDR1 SSHAT and CDR2 FNYEAQ (reference sequence). The CDR3 nucleotides are TGTGCTAGCAGCTTAGGGGTCGCGAGGGACACCGGGGAGCTGTTTTTT. This codes for CASSLGVARDTGELFF.

J is TRBJ1-6 and V is TRBV27, with D perhaps matching TRBD1 (6 bases). Trimming took 2 bases from V and 6 from J, leaving 14 bases between them. CDR3 size: 16 residues. Germline V lookup: CDR1 MNHEY, CDR2 SMNVEV (reference sequence). CDR3 amino acids: CASSLSGGAPNSPLHF. CDR3 nucleotides: TGTGCCAGCAGTTTAAGTGGGGGGGCGCCTAATTCACCCCTCCACTTT.

The chain combines TRBV7-2 with TRBJ1-1; 9 nucleotides align to TRBD1. Trimming took 6 bases from V and 4 from J; bases not matched to a gene: 3. The germline gives CDR1 SGHTA, CDR2 FQGNSA. This CDR3 contains 13 residues. CDR3: CASSWDRVTEAFF. The CDR3, as DNA: TGTGCCAGCAGTTGGGACAGGGTCACTGAAGCTTTCTTT.

CDR3 DNA sequence: TGTGCCAGCAGTGGCCTTCGGGCCGGCGGGGAAGCTTTCTTT. This gives the protein CASSGLRAGGEAFF. The chain recombines TRBV2 with TRBJ1-1; the D is unclear. Trimming took off 4 bases at V and 8 bases at J, with 17 bases between the two ends. This CDR3 contains 14 residues. CDR1 and CDR2 from the germline V gene are SNHLY and FYNNEI.

This rearrangement joins TRBV7-9 to TRBJ1-6; TRBD1 matches at 7 bases. Trimming removed 1 base from V and 7 bases from J; junction bases left unmatched: 1. CDR1 SEHNR and CDR2 FQNEAQ come from the germline V gene (reference sequence). CDR3 length: 14 residues. The chain's CDR3 is CASSLVQGNSPLHF. The CDR3 DNA reads as TGTGCCAGCAGCTTAGTACAGGGGAATTCACCCCTCCACTTT.

J is TRBJ2-2 and V is TRBV6-6; 10 bases map to TRBD1. The V and J ends lost 0 bases and 3 bases, in that order; junction bases with no gene match: 1. The CDR3 has 16 amino acids. Per germline, CDR1 MNHNY and CDR2 SVGAGI (reference sequence). CDR3 nucleotides: TGTGCCAGCAGTTACTCGACAGGGGGCTACACCGGGGAGCTGTTTTTT. It is translated as CASSYSTGGYTGELFF.

This clone occurred once. This chain links TRBV5-6 with TRBJ1-1, with 7 bases identical to TRBD1. The CDR3 loop spans 16 amino acids. Germline V gene lookup returns CDR1 SGHDT and CDR2 YYEEEE. V shed 1 base, J shed 10 bases, and the junction held 16 bases outside the gene matches. Here the CDR3 reads CASSLWFGTVFFRAFF. The CDR3 nucleotides are TGTGCCAGCAGCTTGTGGTTTGGGACAGTATTTTTTAGAGCTTTCTTT. The entire variable domain, with the rest obtained from reference TRBV5-6 and TRBJ1-1, is as follows: DAGVTQSPTHLIKTRGQQVTLRCSPKSGHDTVSWYQQALGQGPQFIFQYYEEEERQRGNFPDRFSGHQFPNYSSELNVNALLLGDSALYLCASSLWFGTVFFRAFFGQGTRLTVV.

This rearrangement joins TRBV11-2 to TRBJ2-2; 10 nucleotides match TRBD2. Per the germline V gene, CDR1 is SGHAT and CDR2 is FQNNGV. V dropped 4 bases and J dropped 7; count of bases not matched to a gene: 6. CDR3 length: 15 amino acids. The CDR3 DNA follows: TGTGCCAGCAGCTCCTTAGCGGGGGGTTTCGGGGAGCTGTTTTTT. Amino acid sequence: CASSSLAGGFGELFF.

Here the CDR3 DNA reads TGCGCCAGCAGTTCCCTGGGGCGGGGGGGCCAAGAGACCCAGTACTTC. Its protein is CASSSLGRGGQETQYF. V usage is TRBV5-1 and J usage is TRBJ2-5, with TRBD2 matching 9 bases. CDR1 is SGHRS and CDR2 is YFSETQ in the germline V gene. The CDR3 has 16 amino acids. V shed 5 bases, J shed 1 base, and the junction held 9 bases outside the gene matches.

The J gene is TRBJ2-1, the V gene TRBV6-2 or TRBV6-3, with 8 bases matching TRBD1. The CDR3 sequence is 15 residues long. V lost 6 bases to trimming and J lost 2 bases; unmatched junction nucleotides: 6. CDR1 and CDR2 from the germline V gene are MNHEY and SVGEGT. Here the CDR3 reads CASSWRTGTYNEQFF. DNA of the CDR3: TGTGCCAGCAGCTGGAGGACAGGGACCTACAATGAGCAGTTCTTC.

The table lists this clone with a few counts. J is TRBJ1-2 and V is TRBV27; 8 nucleotides align to TRBD1. The CDR3 consists of 14 residues. The ends lost 0 bases at V and 8 bases at J; junction bases unmatched: 5. CDR1 is MNHEY and CDR2 is SMNVEV in the germline V gene (reference sequence). The CDR3 coding sequence is TGTGCCAGCAGTTTATCGGTCAGGGGGCAAGGCTACACCTTC. Protein: CASSLSVRGQGYTF.

A single count supports this clone. The rearrangement links TRBV5-1 to TRBJ2-2; 7 nucleotides align to TRBD2. The germline V gene encodes CDR1 SGHRS and CDR2 YFSETQ. With 7 bases clipped from V and 6 bases from J, the junction kept 15 bases outside the gene matches. This CDR3 has 16 amino acids. CDR3 nucleotides: TGCGCCAGCCGACACCACAGCGGGACCCCAGCCGGGGAGCTGTTTTTT. This gives the protein CASRHHSGTPAGELFF.